This T cell receptor (beta chain) was sequenced during a study of molecular identifiers for immune sequencing clone quantification. CDR3 length: 13 amino acids. Germline CDR1 SQVTM, CDR2 ANQGSEA. Unmatched junction bases numbered 10, after V lost 7 bases and J lost 9 bases. TCRdb reprocessed the PCR reads via MiXCR and lists one record per CDR3 protein. Among about 86,000 distinct CDR3 sequences listed, around a quarter were seen once. This clonotype was counted only a few times. Sorting defined naive CD8 T cells as CD8+CD4-CCR7+CD45RA+. This receptor was obtained from a human donor in good health. Some libraries in this study had Jurkat cell RNA spiked in. The sequencing sample was made of naive CD8+ T cells from blood, with Jurkat cell RNA spiked in. Documented subset: FACS-sorted CD8+CD4-CCR7+CD45RA+ naive T cells. J is TRBJ2-1 and V is TRBV29-1; the match to TRBD2 covers 9 bases. CDR3 sequence (DNA): TGCAGCGCCCCGGGACTAGCTCCTGGTGAGCAGTTCTTC. It encodes CSAPGLAPGEQFF.